This is a list of T cell receptor beta chains from one sample in a study of vaccination effects on CD4 cells after COVID-19. Using immunoSEQ multiplex PCR, the repertoire was profiled, and TCRdb retains in-frame clones only, with some absent. The sample records tens of thousands of clones, around 75% being singletons. Their antigen targets remain unknown. Sequences were derived from CD4+ T cells from PBMCs cultured with a peptide pool, sampled before COVID-19 vaccination. These receptors were taken from a human donor who had a prior SARS-CoV-2 infection. Both conserved end residues are part of each CDR3. D genes are given only for firm matches. Not every row has a clone size; where given, it reads once, few, many or a size class.

J | D | V | size | DNA | CDR3
TRBJ2-1 | NA | TRBV5-1 | few | TGCGCCAGCAGCTTGGGTGGGGGCCTTAGCTCCTACAATGAGCAGTTCTTC | CASSLGGGLSSYNEQFF
TRBJ2-1 | NA | TRBV21-1 | NA | TGTGCCAGCAGCAACCCGAATACAGGGGCCTACAATGAGCAGTTCTTC | CASSNPNTGAYNEQFF
TRBJ2-3 | TRBD2 | TRBV10-3 | once | TGTGCCATCAGTGATCCTGGGCCCCTAGCGGGGGCCAAAACATTGGGTACGCAGTATTTT | CAISDPGPLAGAKTLGTQYF
TRBJ1-1 | NA | TRBV5-6 | NA | TGTGCCAGCAGCGCAGGGTACACTGAAGCTTTCTTT | CASSAGYTEAFF
TRBJ2-7 | NA | TRBV3-1/TRBV3-2 | once | TGTGCCAGCAGCCAAGTGAGGTCCTCCTACGAGCAGTACTTC | CASSQVRSSYEQYF
TRBJ2-2 | NA | TRBV5-1 | once | TGCGCCAGCAGCTTGGTTCAGGGCCACGGGACCGGGGAGCTGTTTTTT | CASSLVQGHGTGELFF
TRBJ2-2 | NA | TRBV5-1 | NA | TGCGCCAGCAGCTTGGTGCCGCGCACCGGGGAGCTGTTTTTT | CASSLVPRTGELFF
TRBJ1-1 | NA | TRBV28 | NA | TGTGCCAGCAGTTTATCATCGGGAGAAGCTTTCTTT | CASSLSSGEAFF
TRBJ2-2 | NA | TRBV2 | NA | TGTGCCAGCAGTGGGGAAGTCGCCGGGGAGCTGTTTTTT | CASSGEVAGELFF
TRBJ1-5 | NA | TRBV12-3/TRBV12-4 | few | TGTGCCAGCAGTCCACTCGGGCCCCAGCATTTT | CASSPLGPQHF
TRBJ2-5 | NA | TRBV5-1 | NA | TGCGCCAGCAGCGAAGGGACTCACCAAGAGACCCAGTACTTC | CASSEGTHQETQYF
TRBJ2-7 | NA | TRBV11-1 | NA | TGTGCCAGCAGCTCCCTATTGGGTGAGCAGTACTTC | CASSSLLGEQYF
TRBJ2-3 | TRBD1 | TRBV27 | once | TGTGCCAGCAGTTTAATCAGGGGGCGATCAGATACGCAGTATTTT | CASSLIRGRSDTQYF
TRBJ2-5 | NA | TRBV6-1 | NA | TGTGCCAGCAGTGAATGGTCCTCAGGGGCTGGAGAGACCCAGTACTTC | CASSEWSSGAGETQYF
TRBJ2-7 | NA | TRBV9 | once | TGTGCCAGCAGCGTTGCTGGCCAAGGTCGCGAGCAGTACTTC | CASSVAGQGREQYF
TRBJ2-5 | NA | TRBV15 | NA | TGTGCCACCAGCTCGGGGCCAGAGACCCAGTACTTC | CATSSGPETQYF
TRBJ2-3 | TRBD1 | TRBV2 | NA | TGTGCCAGCAGTGAAGCGGGACAGGGGGCTGGAGATACGCAGTATTTT | CASSEAGQGAGDTQYF